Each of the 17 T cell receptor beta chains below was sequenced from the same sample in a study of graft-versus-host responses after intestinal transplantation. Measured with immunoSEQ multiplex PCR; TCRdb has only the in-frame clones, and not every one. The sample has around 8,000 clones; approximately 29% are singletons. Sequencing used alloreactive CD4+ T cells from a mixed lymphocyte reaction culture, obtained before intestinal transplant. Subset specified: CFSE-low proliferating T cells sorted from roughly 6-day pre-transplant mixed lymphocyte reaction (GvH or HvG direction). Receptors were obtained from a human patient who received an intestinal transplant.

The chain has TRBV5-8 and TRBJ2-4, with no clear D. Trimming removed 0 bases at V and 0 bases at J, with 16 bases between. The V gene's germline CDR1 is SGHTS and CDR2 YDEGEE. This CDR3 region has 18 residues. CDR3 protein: CASSLDWAVLTAKNIQYF. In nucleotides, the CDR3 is TGTGCCAGCAGCTTGGACTGGGCCGTCCTGACAGCCAAAAACATTCAGTACTTC. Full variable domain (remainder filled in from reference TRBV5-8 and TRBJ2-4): EAGVTQSPTHLIKTRGQQATLRCSPISGHTSVYWYQQALGLGLQFLLWYDEGEERNRGNFPPRFSGRQFPNYSSELNVNALELEDSALYLCASSLDWAVLTAKNIQYFGAGTRLSVL.

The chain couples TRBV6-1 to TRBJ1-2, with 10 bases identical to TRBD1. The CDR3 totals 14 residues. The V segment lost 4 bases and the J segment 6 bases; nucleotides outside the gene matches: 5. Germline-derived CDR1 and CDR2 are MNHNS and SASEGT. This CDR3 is CASSADRGFNGYTF. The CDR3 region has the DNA TGTGCCAGCAGTGCGGACAGGGGGTTCAATGGCTACACCTTC.

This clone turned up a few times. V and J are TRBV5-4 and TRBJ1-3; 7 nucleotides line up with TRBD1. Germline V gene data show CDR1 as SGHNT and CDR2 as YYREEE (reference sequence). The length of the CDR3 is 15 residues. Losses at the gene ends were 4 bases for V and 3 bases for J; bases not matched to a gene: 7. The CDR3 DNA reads TGTGCCAGCAGCGTACCGGGACAGAGTGGAAACACCATATATTTT. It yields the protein CASSVPGQSGNTIYF. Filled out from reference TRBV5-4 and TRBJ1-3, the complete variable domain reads ETGVTQSPTHLIKTRGQQVTLRCSSQSGHNTVSWYQQALGQGPQFIFQYYREEENGRGNFPPRFSGLQFPNYSSELNVNALELDDSALYLCASSVPGQSGNTIYFGEGSWLTVV.

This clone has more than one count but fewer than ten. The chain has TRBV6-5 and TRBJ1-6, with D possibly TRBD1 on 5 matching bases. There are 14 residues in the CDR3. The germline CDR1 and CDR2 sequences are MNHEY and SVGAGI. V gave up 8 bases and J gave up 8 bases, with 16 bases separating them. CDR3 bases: TGTGCCAGCCGTGGGGGGGAGGATTATTCACCCCTCCACTTT. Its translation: CASRGGEDYSPLHF.

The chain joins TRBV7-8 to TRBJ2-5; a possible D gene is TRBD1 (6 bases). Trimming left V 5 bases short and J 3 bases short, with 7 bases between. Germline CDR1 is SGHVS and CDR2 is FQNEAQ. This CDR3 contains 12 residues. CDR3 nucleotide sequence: TGTGCCAGCAGCCGACAGGAAGAGACCCAGTACTTC. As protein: CASSRQEETQYF.

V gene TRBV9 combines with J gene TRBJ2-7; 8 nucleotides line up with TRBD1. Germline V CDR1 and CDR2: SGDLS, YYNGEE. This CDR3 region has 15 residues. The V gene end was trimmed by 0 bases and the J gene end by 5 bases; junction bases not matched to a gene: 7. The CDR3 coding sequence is TGTGCCAGCAGCGTAGCGGGAGACAGGGGAAACGAGCAGTACTTC. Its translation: CASSVAGDRGNEQYF.

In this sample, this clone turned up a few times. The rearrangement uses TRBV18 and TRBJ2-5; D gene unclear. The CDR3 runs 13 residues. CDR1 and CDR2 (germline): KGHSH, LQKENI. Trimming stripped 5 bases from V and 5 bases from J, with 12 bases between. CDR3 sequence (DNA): TGTGCCAGCTCAACAAGACTTGGCGAGACCCAGTACTTC. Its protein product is CASSTRLGETQYF.

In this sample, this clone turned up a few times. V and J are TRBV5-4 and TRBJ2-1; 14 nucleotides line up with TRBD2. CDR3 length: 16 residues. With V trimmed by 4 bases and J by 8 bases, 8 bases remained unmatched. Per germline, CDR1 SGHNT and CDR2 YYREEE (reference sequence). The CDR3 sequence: CASSLRLAGGVDEQFF. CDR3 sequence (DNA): TGTGCCAGCAGCCTAAGACTAGCGGGAGGGGTAGATGAGCAGTTCTTC.

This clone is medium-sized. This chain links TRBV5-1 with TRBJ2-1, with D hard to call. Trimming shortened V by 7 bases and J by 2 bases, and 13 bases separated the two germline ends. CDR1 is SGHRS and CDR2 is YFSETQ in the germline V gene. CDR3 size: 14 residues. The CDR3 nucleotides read TGCGCCAGCGCTTCCCCCCCGGCCTACAATGAGCAGTTCTTC. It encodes CASASPPAYNEQFF.

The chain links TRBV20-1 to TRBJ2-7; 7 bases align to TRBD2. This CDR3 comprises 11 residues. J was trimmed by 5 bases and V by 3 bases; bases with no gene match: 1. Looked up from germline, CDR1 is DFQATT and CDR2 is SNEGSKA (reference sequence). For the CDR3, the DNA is TGCAGTGCTAGGGGGGGGGACGAGCAGTACTTC. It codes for CSARGGDEQYF.

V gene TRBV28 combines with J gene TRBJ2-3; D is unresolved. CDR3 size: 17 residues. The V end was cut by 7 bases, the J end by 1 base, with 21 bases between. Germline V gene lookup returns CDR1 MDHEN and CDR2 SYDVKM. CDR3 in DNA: TGTGCCAGCACCACCACAGTGACATTGAAAGGCACAGATACGCAGTATTTT. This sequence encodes CASTTTVTLKGTDTQYF.

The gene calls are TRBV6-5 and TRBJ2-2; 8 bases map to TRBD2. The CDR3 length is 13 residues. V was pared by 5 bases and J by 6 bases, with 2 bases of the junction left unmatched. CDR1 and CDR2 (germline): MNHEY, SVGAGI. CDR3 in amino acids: CASSEAGAGELFF. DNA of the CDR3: TGTGCCAGCAGTGAAGCGGGAGCCGGGGAGCTGTTTTTT.

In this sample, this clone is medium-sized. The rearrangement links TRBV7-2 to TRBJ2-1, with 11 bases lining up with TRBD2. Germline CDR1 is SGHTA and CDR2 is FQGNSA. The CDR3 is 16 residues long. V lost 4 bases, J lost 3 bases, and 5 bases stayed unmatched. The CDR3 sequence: CASSSWTSGLYNEQFF. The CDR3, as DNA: TGTGCCAGCAGCTCGTGGACTAGCGGGCTCTACAATGAGCAGTTCTTC.

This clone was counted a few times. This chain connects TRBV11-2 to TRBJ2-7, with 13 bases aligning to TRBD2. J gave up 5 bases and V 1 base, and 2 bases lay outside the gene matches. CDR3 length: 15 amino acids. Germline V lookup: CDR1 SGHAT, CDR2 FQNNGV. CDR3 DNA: TGTGCCAGCAGCTTAGCGACTAGCGGGAGGAACGAGCAGTACTTC. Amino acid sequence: CASSLATSGRNEQYF.

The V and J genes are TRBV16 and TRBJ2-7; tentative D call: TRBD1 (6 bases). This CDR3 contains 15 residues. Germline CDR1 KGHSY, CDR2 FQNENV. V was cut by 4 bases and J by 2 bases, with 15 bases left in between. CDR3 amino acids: CASSRIRGMAYEQYF. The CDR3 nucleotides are TGTGCCAGCAGCCGGATCAGGGGTATGGCCTACGAGCAGTACTTC.

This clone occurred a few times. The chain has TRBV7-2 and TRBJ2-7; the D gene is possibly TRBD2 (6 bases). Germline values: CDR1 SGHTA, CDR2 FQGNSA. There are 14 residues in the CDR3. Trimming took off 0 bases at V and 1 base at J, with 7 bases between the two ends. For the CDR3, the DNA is TGTGCCAGCAGCTTAGCGGCGGGATCCTACGAGCAGTACTTC. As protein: CASSLAAGSYEQYF. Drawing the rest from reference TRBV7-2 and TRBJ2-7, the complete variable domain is GAGVSQSPSNKVTEKGKDVELRCDPISGHTALYWYRQSLGQGLEFLIYFQGNSAPDKSGLPSDRFSAERTGGSVSTLTIQRTQQEDSAVYLCASSLAAGSYEQYFGPGTRLTVT.

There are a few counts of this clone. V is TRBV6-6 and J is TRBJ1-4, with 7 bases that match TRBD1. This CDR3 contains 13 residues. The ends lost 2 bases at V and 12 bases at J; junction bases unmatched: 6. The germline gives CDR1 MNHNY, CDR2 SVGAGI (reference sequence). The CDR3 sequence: CASSYRLTGELFF. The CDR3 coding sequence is TGTGCCAGCAGTTACAGACTCACAGGGGAACTGTTTTTT.